These T cell receptor beta chains were read from a single sample in a study of cytomegalovirus exposure and HLA in healthy donors. The table came from immunoSEQ multiplex PCR; TCRdb's copy has only in-frame clones and leaves some out. The sample contains under 200,000 clones, approximately 80% of which appear only once. Sequenced: PBMCs. The receptors derive from a woman aged 45-59 years in good health and CMV-seronegative. Each CDR3 is given with its conserved first and last residue. The D gene is left open where the match is weak. Expanded clones get a size class; other rows say once, few or many, or leave the size out.

D	size	length	J	V	CDR3	DNA
NA	NA	14	TRBJ2-7	TRBV28	CASREGAPTYEQYF	TGTGCCAGCCGCGAAGGGGCCCCCACCTACGAGCAGTACTTC
NA	NA	11	TRBJ2-7	TRBV30	CAWSHSYEQYF	TGTGCCTGGAGCCATTCCTACGAGCAGTACTTC
TRBD2	once	16	TRBJ2-2	TRBV7-3	CASSLSSGRATGELFF	TGTGCCAGCAGCTTAAGTAGCGGGAGGGCCACCGGGGAGCTGTTTTTT
TRBD1	NA	12	TRBJ2-1	TRBV7-6	CASSGQGDEQFF	TGTGCCAGCAGCGGACAGGGCGATGAGCAGTTCTTC
TRBD1	NA	17	TRBJ2-6	TRBV19	CASSAGQGIGGANVLTF	TGTGCCAGTAGTGCGGGACAGGGGATCGGTGGGGCCAACGTCCTGACTTTC
TRBD1	once	14	TRBJ2-5	TRBV10-3	CAISKTGGESEQYF	TGTGCCATCAGTAAGACAGGGGGCGAGTCTGAGCAGTACTTC
TRBD1	NA	14	TRBJ2-1	TRBV6-5	CASRKRTGRPEQFF	TGTGCCAGCCGAAAACGGACAGGTCGTCCCGAGCAGTTCTTC
NA	NA	16	TRBJ1-1	TRBV11-2	CASSSRSPFENTEAFF	TGTGCCAGCAGCTCACGGTCCCCGTTCGAGAACACTGAAGCTTTCTTT
NA	NA	15	TRBJ2-6	TRBV28	CASNTGTPGANVLTF	TGTGCCAGCAATACCGGGACACCTGGGGCCAACGTCCTGACTTTC
TRBD2	NA	13	TRBJ2-5	TRBV28	CASNGRVRETQYF	TGTGCCAGCAACGGGAGGGTACGAGAGACCCAGTACTTC
NA	NA	12	TRBJ2-7	TRBV5-1	CASSRHVNEQYF	TGCGCCAGCAGCCGACATGTCAACGAGCAGTACTTC
TRBD1	NA	18	TRBJ2-6	TRBV14	CASSHLAGGAIGANVLTF	TGTGCCAGCAGCCACTTGGCAGGGGGCGCTATCGGGGCCAACGTCCTGACTTTC
TRBD1	few	14	TRBJ1-2	TRBV7-9	CASSSGAGGYGYTF	TGTGCCAGCAGCTCCGGGGCAGGGGGCTATGGCTACACCTTC
TRBD1	once	15	TRBJ1-2	TRBV28	CASSLSGTGVYGYTF	TGTGCCAGCAGTTTGTCCGGGACAGGAGTGTATGGCTACACCTTC
TRBD1	NA	15	TRBJ1-6	TRBV4-3	CASSPGQGSNSPLHF	TGCGCCAGCAGCCCCGGACAGGGCTCGAATTCACCCCTCCACTTT
TRBD1	few	12	TRBJ2-1	TRBV6-1	CASRDSPSRQFF	TGTGCCAGCCGGGACAGTCCCTCCCGCCAGTTCTTC
TRBD2	few	15	TRBJ2-2	TRBV27	CASSFFAGGTGELFF	TGTGCCAGCAGTTTTTTTGCGGGAGGGACCGGGGAGCTGTTTTTT
NA	NA	13	TRBJ1-2	TRBV27	CASSTQSEYGYTF	TGTGCCAGCAGTACGCAATCGGAGTATGGCTACACCTTC
TRBD1	few	17	TRBJ2-6	TRBV7-2	CASSFETGGTGANVLTF	TGTGCCAGCAGCTTTGAGACAGGGGGCACTGGGGCCAACGTCCTGACTTTC
TRBD1	NA	16	TRBJ1-5	TRBV30	CAWNEPGQGSNQPQHF	TGTGCCTGGAACGAACCGGGACAGGGCTCCAATCAGCCCCAGCATTTT
TRBD2	NA	17	TRBJ2-5	TRBV10-3	CAISESTGTSGNGTQYF	TGTGCCATCAGTGAGTCTACCGGGACTAGCGGGAACGGGACCCAGTACTTC
TRBD1	NA	15	TRBJ2-2	TRBV2	CASTKGQGAIGELFF	TGTGCCAGCACAAAGGGGCAGGGGGCAATCGGGGAGCTGTTTTTT
NA	NA	13	TRBJ1-1	TRBV9	CASSVGPQDEAFF	TGTGCCAGCAGCGTAGGCCCGCAGGATGAAGCTTTCTTT
TRBD2	NA	16	TRBJ2-2	TRBV27	CASSAGLAGRAGELFF	TGTGCCAGCAGTGCCGGACTAGCGGGAAGGGCCGGGGAGCTGTTTTTT
NA	once	15	TRBJ1-4	TRBV2	CASTIMGTPGEKLFF	TGTGCCAGCACTATAATGGGGACCCCGGGGGAGAAACTGTTTTTT
TRBD2	NA	15	TRBJ2-4	TRBV7-3	CASSPSGGEENIQYF	TGTGCCAGCAGCCCCAGTGGGGGGGAGGAGAACATTCAGTACTTC
NA	NA	14	TRBJ2-1	TRBV28	CASRTQGVFGEQFF	TGTGCCAGCAGGACCCAAGGGGTCTTCGGTGAGCAGTTCTTC
NA	NA	15	TRBJ2-7	TRBV5-1	CASSLASGRIYEQYF	TGCGCCAGCAGCTTGGCGTCAGGGAGGATCTACGAGCAGTACTTC
TRBD1	NA	12	TRBJ2-7	TRBV18	CASSRTGTEQYF	TGTGCCAGCTCACGGACAGGGACCGAGCAGTACTTC
NA	NA	14	TRBJ1-4	TRBV5-1	CASSLRGNNEKLFF	TGCGCCAGCAGCTTGCGAGGGAACAATGAAAAACTGTTTTTT
NA	few	12	TRBJ1-1	TRBV28	CASTKSVTEAFF	TGTGCCAGCACCAAGTCAGTCACTGAAGCTTTCTTT
TRBD2	NA	15	TRBJ2-1	TRBV4-3	CASSPGLAENNEQFF	TGCGCCAGCAGCCCCGGACTAGCGGAGAACAATGAGCAGTTCTTC
TRBD1	once	13	TRBJ2-7	TRBV5-6	CASSHGTDYEQYF	TGTGCCAGCAGCCACGGGACAGACTACGAGCAGTACTTC
NA	NA	14	TRBJ1-1	TRBV27	CASRSPGQNTEAFF	TGTGCCAGCAGGTCGCCGGGACAGAACACTGAAGCTTTCTTT
TRBD1	NA	16	TRBJ1-2	TRBV5-8	CASSLGLGQGADGYTF	TGTGCCAGCAGCCTCGGGTTAGGTCAGGGGGCTGATGGCTACACCTTC
TRBD2	NA	16	TRBJ2-7	TRBV19	CASSISGTSGSYEQYF	TGTGCCAGTAGTATTTCGGGGACTAGCGGGAGCTACGAGCAGTACTTC
NA	NA	16	TRBJ1-4	TRBV4-2	CASSQEGGVTNEKLFF	TGTGCCAGCAGCCAAGAAGGAGGGGTAACTAATGAAAAACTGTTTTTT
NA	NA	14	TRBJ1-2	TRBV6-5	CASSYQRRNYGYTF	TGTGCCAGCAGTTACCAGCGACGGAACTATGGCTACACCTTC
NA	few	15	TRBJ1-1	TRBV2	CASSVLARMNTEAFF	TGTGCCAGCAGTGTTTTAGCACGTATGAACACTGAAGCTTTCTTT
NA	NA	14	TRBJ1-1	TRBV7-9	CASSLEGGYTEAFF	TGTGCCAGCAGCTTGGAAGGGGGTTACACTGAAGCTTTCTTT
TRBD1	NA	14	TRBJ1-5	TRBV2	CASRGDRVGQPQHF	TGTGCCAGCAGGGGGGACAGGGTTGGTCAGCCCCAGCATTTT
TRBD1	once	16	TRBJ2-6	TRBV7-6	CASSDRTGAGANVLTF	TGTGCCAGCAGCGATCGGACAGGGGCCGGGGCCAACGTCCTGACTTTC
TRBD2	NA	15	TRBJ2-5	TRBV15	CATSRGTSGVETQYF	TGTGCCACCAGCAGAGGGACTAGCGGGGTTGAGACCCAGTACTTC
TRBD1	NA	16	TRBJ1-3	TRBV10-2	CASRTSGGPSGNTIYF	TGCGCCAGCAGAACGTCAGGGGGTCCCTCTGGAAACACCATATATTTT
NA	NA	12	TRBJ2-7	TRBV28	CASSMRAYEQYF	TGTGCCAGCAGTATGAGAGCCTACGAGCAGTACTTC
NA	NA	12	TRBJ1-2	TRBV7-9	CASSPDTYGYTF	TGTGCCAGCAGCCCCGACACTTATGGCTACACCTTC
TRBD1	NA	18	TRBJ1-3	TRBV9	CASSVGPPGQGSGNTIYF	TGTGCCAGCAGCGTAGGGCCCCCGGGACAGGGCTCTGGAAACACCATATATTTT
NA	NA	15	TRBJ1-2	TRBV2	CASREDRGQNYGYTF	TGTGCCAGCAGAGAGGATAGGGGCCAAAACTATGGCTACACCTTC
TRBD1	NA	14	TRBJ2-7	TRBV5-1	CASSPGQDFNEQYF	TGCGCCAGCAGCCCGGGACAGGATTTCAACGAGCAGTACTTC
TRBD1	NA	15	TRBJ1-3	TRBV6-5	CASSPNRGPGNTIYF	TGTGCCAGCAGTCCCAACAGGGGCCCTGGAAACACCATATATTTT
NA	NA	13	TRBJ2-1	TRBV6-4	CASSGGVGNEQFF	TGTGCCAGCAGTGGGGGGGTAGGCAATGAGCAGTTCTTC
TRBD1	once	15	TRBJ1-2	TRBV4-3	CASSQEQGESYGYTF	TGCGCCAGCAGCCAAGAACAGGGGGAGAGCTATGGCTACACCTTC
NA	NA	13	TRBJ1-1	TRBV28	CASSWGVSTEAFF	TGTGCCAGCAGTTGGGGGGTTAGCACTGAAGCTTTCTTT
NA	NA	17	TRBJ2-7	TRBV10-3	CAIRRSGVGLRGSEQYF	TGTGCCATCAGGAGGTCAGGTGTAGGACTCAGGGGATCCGAGCAGTACTTC
TRBD1	NA	13	TRBJ1-2	TRBV28	CASSEGALYGYTF	TGTGCCAGCAGCGAGGGGGCTCTATATGGCTACACCTTC